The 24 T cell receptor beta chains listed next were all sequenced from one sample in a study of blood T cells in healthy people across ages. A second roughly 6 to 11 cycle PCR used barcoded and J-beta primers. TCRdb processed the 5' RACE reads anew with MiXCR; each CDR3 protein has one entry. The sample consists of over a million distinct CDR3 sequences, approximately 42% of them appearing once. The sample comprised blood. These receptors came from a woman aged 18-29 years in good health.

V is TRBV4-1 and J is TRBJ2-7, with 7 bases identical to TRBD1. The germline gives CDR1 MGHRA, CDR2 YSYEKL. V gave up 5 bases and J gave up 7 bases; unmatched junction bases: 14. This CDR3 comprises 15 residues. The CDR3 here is CASSVRDSSYNEQYF. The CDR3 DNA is TGCGCCAGCAGCGTCCGGGACAGTAGCTACAATGAGCAGTACTTC.

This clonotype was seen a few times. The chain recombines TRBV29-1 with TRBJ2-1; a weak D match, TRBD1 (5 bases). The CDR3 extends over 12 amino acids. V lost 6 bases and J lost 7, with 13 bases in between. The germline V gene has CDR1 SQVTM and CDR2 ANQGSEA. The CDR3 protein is CSVQGPGNEQFF. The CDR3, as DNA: TGCAGCGTGCAGGGTCCCGGGAATGAGCAGTTCTTC.

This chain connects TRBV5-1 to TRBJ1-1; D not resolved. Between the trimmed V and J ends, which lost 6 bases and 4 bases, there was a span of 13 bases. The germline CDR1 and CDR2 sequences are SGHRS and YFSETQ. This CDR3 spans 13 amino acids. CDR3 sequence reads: CASTYDGVTEAFF. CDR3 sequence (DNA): TGCGCCAGCACCTACGACGGGGTCACTGAAGCTTTCTTT.

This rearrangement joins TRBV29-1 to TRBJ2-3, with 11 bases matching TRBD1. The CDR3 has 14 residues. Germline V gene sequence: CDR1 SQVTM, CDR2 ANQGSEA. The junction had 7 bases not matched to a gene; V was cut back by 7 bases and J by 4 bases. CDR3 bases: TGCAGCGCTCGATGGACAGGGGGCGCAGATACGCAGTATTTT. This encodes CSARWTGGADTQYF.

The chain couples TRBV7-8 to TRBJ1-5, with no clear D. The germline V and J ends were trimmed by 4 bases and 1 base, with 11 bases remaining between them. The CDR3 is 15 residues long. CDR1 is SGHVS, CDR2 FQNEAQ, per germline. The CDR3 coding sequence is TGTGCCAGCAGCTCTCTCTGGTACAGCAATCAGCCCCAGCATTTT. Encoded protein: CASSSLWYSNQPQHF.

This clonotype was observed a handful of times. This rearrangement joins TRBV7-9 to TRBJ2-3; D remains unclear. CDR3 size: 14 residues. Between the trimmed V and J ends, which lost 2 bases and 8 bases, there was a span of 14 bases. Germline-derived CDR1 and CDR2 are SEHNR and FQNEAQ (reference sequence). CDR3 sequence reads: CASSLNGPYGTQYF. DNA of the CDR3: TGTGCCAGCAGCTTAAACGGCCCCTACGGTACGCAGTATTTT.

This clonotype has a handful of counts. The CDR3 reads CSAIENYGYTF. The CDR3 DNA follows: TGCAGTGCTATTGAGAACTATGGCTACACCTTC. The chain carries TRBV20-1 and TRBJ1-2; D not resolved. Trimming cost V 4 bases and J 2 bases, with 5 bases left between them. The germline V gene has CDR1 DFQATT and CDR2 SNEGSKA (reference sequence). The CDR3 contains 11 residues.

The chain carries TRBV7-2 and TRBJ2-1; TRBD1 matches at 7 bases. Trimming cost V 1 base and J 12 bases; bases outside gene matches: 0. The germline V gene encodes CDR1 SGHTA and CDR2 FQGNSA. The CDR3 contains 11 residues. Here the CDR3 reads CASSLGTGQFF. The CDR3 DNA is TGTGCCAGCAGCTTAGGGACAGGGCAGTTCTTC.

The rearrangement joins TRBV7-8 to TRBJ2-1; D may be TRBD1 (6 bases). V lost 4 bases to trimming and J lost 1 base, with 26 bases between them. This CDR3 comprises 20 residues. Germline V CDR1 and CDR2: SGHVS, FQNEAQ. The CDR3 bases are TGTGCCAGCAGCTCGCGGCGACACCATACAGGGTCGGGGTCCTACAATGAGCAGTTCTTC. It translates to CASSSRRHHTGSGSYNEQFF. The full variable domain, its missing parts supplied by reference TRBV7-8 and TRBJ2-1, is GAGVSQSPRYKVAKRGQDVALRCDPISGHVSLFWYQQALGQGPEFLTYFQNEAQLDKSGLPSDRFFAERPEGSVSTLKIQRTQQEDSAVYLCASSSRRHHTGSGSYNEQFFGPGTRLTVL.

The CDR3 sequence is CASSEGTGLLYEQFF. In DNA form, the CDR3 reads TGTGCCAGCAGCGAAGGGACAGGGCTCCTTTATGAGCAGTTCTTC. V and J are TRBV7-2 and TRBJ2-1, with 9 bases that match TRBD1. V dropped 5 bases and J dropped 8; count of bases not matched to a gene: 10. From germline, CDR1 is SGHTA and CDR2 FQGNSA. CDR3 length equals 15 residues.

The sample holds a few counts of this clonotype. The DNA of the CDR3 is TGCGCCAGCAGCCAAGATATTGGGGTCACAGATACGCAGTATTTT. It codes for CASSQDIGVTDTQYF. This chain links TRBV4-1 with TRBJ2-3; D gene uncertain. Looked up from germline, CDR1 is MGHRA and CDR2 is YSYEKL. Trimming removed 0 bases at V and 2 bases at J, with 9 bases between. The CDR3 sequence is 15 residues long.

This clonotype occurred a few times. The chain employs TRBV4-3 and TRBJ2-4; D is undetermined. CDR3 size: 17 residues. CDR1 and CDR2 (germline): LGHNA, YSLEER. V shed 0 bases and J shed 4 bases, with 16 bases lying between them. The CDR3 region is CASSQEGYPLGKNIQYF. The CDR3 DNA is TGCGCCAGCAGCCAAGAAGGATATCCCCTAGGGAAAAACATTCAGTACTTC.

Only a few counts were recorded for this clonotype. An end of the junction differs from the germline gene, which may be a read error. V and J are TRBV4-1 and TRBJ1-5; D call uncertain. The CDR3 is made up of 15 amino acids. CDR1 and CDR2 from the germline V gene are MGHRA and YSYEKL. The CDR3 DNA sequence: TGTGCCAGCAGCCAACGGGGTATTAGCAATCAGCCCCAGCATTTT. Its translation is CASSQRGISNQPQHF.

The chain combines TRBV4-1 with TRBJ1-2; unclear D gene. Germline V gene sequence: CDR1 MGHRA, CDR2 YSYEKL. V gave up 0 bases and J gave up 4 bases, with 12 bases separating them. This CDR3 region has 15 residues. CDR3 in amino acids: CASSQDRAQTYGYTF. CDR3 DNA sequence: TGCGCCAGCAGCCAAGATAGGGCCCAGACCTATGGCTACACCTTC.

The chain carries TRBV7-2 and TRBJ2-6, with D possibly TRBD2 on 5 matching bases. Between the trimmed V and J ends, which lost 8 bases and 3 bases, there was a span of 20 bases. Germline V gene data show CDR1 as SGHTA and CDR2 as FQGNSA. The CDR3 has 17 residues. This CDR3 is CASCQNHRGFGANVLTF. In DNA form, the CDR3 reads TGTGCCAGCTGCCAAAACCACCGAGGGTTTGGGGCCAACGTCCTGACTTTC. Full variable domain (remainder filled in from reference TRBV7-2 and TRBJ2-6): GAGVSQSPSNKVTEKGKDVELRCDPISGHTALYWYRQSLGQGLEFLIYFQGNSAPDKSGLPSDRFSAERTGGSVSTLTIQRTQQEDSAVYLCASCQNHRGFGANVLTFGAGSRLTVL.

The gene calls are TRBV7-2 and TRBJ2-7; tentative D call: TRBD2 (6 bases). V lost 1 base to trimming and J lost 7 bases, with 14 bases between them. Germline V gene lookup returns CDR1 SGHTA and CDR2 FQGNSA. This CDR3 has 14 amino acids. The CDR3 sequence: CASSLESTRWEQYF. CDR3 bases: TGTGCCAGCAGCTTAGAGTCGACTAGGTGGGAGCAGTACTTC. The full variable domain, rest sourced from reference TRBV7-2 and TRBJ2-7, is GAGVSQSPSNKVTEKGKDVELRCDPISGHTALYWYRQSLGQGLEFLIYFQGNSAPDKSGLPSDRFSAERTGGSVSTLTIQRTQQEDSAVYLCASSLESTRWEQYFGPGTRLTVT.

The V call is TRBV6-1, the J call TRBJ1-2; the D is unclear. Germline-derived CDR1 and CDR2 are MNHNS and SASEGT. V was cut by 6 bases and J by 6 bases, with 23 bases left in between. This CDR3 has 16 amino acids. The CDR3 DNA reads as TGTGCCAGCAGCGGACGAGGACGGAGACTAACAAATGGCTACACCTTC. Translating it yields CASSGRGRRLTNGYTF.

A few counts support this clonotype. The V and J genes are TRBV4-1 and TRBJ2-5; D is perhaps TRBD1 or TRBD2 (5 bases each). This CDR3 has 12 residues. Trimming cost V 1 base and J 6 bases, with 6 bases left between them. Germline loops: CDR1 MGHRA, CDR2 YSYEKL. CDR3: CASSQAGQTQYF. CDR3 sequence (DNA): TGCGCCAGCAGCCAAGCGGGACAGACCCAGTACTTC.

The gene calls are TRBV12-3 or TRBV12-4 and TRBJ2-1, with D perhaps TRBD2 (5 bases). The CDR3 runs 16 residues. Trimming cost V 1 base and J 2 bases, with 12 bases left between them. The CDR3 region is CASSLGAGLAYNEQFF. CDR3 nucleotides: TGTGCCAGCAGTTTAGGGGCGGGTCTGGCCTACAATGAGCAGTTCTTC.

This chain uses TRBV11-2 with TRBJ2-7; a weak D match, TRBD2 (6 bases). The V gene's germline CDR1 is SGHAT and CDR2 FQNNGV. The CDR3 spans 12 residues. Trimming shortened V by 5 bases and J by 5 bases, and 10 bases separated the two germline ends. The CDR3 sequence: CASSRTIDEQYF. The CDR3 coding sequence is TGTGCCAGCAGCCGGACTATCGACGAGCAGTACTTC.

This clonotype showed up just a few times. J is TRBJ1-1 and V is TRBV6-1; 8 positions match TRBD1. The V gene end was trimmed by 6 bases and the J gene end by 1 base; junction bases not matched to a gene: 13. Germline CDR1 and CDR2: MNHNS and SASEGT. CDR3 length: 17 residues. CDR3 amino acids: CASSPPAGGGGNTEAFF. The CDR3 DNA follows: TGTGCCAGCAGCCCACCCGCAGGGGGCGGGGGGAACACTGAAGCTTTCTTT.

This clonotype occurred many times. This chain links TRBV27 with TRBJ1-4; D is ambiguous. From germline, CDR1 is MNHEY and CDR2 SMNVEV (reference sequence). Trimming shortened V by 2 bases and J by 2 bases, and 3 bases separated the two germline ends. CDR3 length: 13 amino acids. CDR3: CASSLVTNEKLFF. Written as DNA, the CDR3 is TGTGCCAGCAGTTTAGTGACTAATGAAAAACTGTTTTTT.

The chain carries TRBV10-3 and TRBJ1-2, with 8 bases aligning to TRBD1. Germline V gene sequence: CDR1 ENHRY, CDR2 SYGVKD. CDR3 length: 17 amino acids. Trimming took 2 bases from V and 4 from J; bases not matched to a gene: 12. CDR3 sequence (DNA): TGTGCCATCAGTGAGGAAGGACAGGGCCCCAGGGGCTATGGCTACACCTTC. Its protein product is CAISEEGQGPRGYGYTF.

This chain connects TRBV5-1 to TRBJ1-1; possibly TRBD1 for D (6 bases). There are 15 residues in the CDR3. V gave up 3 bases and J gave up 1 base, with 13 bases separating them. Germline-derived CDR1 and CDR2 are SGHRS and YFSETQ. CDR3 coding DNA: TGCGCCAGCAGCTGGTGGGGGGCCCCGAACACTGAAGCTTTCTTT. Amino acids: CASSWWGAPNTEAFF.